The 5 T cell receptor beta chains given below trace back to one sample, sequenced in a study of T cells in Graves' hyperthyroidism and ophthalmopathy. Amplification of TCR beta CDR3 regions was performed using RNA transcripts as template. First-round RT-PCR targeting the TCR CDR3 was performed with the HTBI primer set. TCRdb re-called the multiplex PCR reads through MiXCR, storing one row per CDR3 protein. The table records 300,000 to 450,000 distinct CDR3 sequences, about 15% of them present only once. The specimen was blood. These receptors all stem from a woman younger than 45 with Graves' hyperthyroidism.

This clonotype has ten or more counts. The J gene is TRBJ2-1, the V gene TRBV27; D may be TRBD1 or TRBD2 (6 bases each). Looked up from germline, CDR1 is MNHEY and CDR2 is SMNVEV (reference sequence). The CDR3 consists of 20 residues. V shed 2 bases and J shed 0 bases, with 23 bases lying between them. CDR3 region: CASSLGSQGAGLLSYNEQFF. The CDR3 bases are TGTGCCAGCAGTTTAGGATCACAGGGTGCGGGACTGCTCTCCTACAATGAGCAGTTCTTC.

This clonotype has at least ten counts. The genes are TRBV14 and TRBJ2-7; a possible D gene is TRBD2 (6 bases). Germline assignment: CDR1 SGHDN and CDR2 FVKESK. Trimming left V 2 bases short and J 3 bases short, with 11 bases between. The CDR3 is 14 amino acids. The DNA of the CDR3 is TGTGCCAGCAGCCAATCGACGGGAGTCTACGAGCAGTACTTC. Protein: CASSQSTGVYEQYF.

This sequence joins TRBV24-1 and TRBJ1-3, with D possibly matching TRBD1 (5 bases). The CDR3 totals 15 residues. Germline CDR1 is KGHDR and CDR2 is SFDVKD. V was shortened by 4 bases and J by 6 bases, with 15 bases between the two germline ends. The chain's CDR3 is CATSDRTGPINTIYF. The CDR3 DNA is TGTGCCACCAGTGACCGTACGGGACCGATAAACACCATATATTTT.

There are a few counts of this clonotype. The chain carries TRBV6-4 and TRBJ2-1; 9 bases line up with TRBD1. CDR3 length equals 14 residues. Per the germline V gene, CDR1 is MRHNA and CDR2 is SNTAGT. J gave up 7 bases and V 6 bases, and 7 bases lay outside the gene matches. The CDR3 nucleotides are TGTGCCAGCAGCCCGGGACAGGGAGGGAATGAGCAGTTCTTC. Protein: CASSPGQGGNEQFF.

This clonotype has a handful of counts. V usage is TRBV5-4 and J usage is TRBJ2-7, with D perhaps TRBD1 or TRBD2 (5 bases each). CDR3 length: 13 residues. Germline CDR1 and CDR2: SGHNT and YYREEE (reference sequence). Trimming pared 5 bases from V and 3 bases from J, leaving 12 bases between. The CDR3 sequence: CASSYGTVYEQYF. CDR3 sequence (DNA): TGTGCCAGCAGTTACGGGACGGTCTACGAGCAGTACTTC.